Only a few counts were recorded for the clone carrying this T cell receptor beta chain. The germline V gene has CDR1 SGHDT and CDR2 YYEEEE. The junction had 1 base not matched to a gene; V was cut back by 0 bases and J by 4 bases. CDR3 length equals 14 residues. During its preparation, the TCRbeta library received unique molecular identifiers. TCRdb independently ran MiXCR on the PCR reads; one entry per CDR3 protein. The sample carries about 350,000 distinct CDR3 sequences, around 15% recorded once. The data are from a study of T-cell reconstitution after alpha-beta-depleted transplantation in children.

The specimen was PBMCs, mostly from graft donor cells, collected 360 days after TCRalphabeta/CD19-depleted stem cell transplant. The sequence came from a male patient aged 2 to 9 who had a stem cell transplant for acute lymphoblastic leukemia, so the T cells may come from the graft donor. The chain links TRBV5-6 to TRBJ2-3; 8 bases are shared with TRBD2. CDR3 DNA: TGTGCCAGCAGCTTGGGAGCGGGAGCAGATACGCAGTATTTT. Translation: CASSLGAGADTQYF.